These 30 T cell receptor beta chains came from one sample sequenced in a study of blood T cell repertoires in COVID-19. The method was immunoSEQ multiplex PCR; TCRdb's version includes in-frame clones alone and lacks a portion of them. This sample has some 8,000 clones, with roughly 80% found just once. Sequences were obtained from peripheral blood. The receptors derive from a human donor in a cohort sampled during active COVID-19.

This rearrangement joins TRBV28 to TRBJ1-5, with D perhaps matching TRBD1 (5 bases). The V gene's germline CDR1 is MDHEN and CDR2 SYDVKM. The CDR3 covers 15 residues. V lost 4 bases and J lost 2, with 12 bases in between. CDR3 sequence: CASSSPSGGNQPQHF. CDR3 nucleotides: TGTGCCAGCAGTTCCCCCTCGGGGGGCAATCAGCCCCAGCATTTT. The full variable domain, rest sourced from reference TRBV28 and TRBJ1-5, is DVKVTQSSRYLVKRTGEKVFLECVQDMDHENMFWYRQDPGLGLRLIYFSYDVKMKEKGDIPEGYSVSREKKERFSLILESASTNQTSMYLCASSSPSGGNQPQHFGDGTRLSIL.

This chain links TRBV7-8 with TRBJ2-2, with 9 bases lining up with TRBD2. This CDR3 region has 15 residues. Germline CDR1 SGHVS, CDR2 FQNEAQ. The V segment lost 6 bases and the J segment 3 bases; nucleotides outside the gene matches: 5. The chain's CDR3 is CASRRTSEDTGELFF. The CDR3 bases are TGTGCCAGCAGGAGGACTAGCGAGGACACCGGGGAGCTGTTTTTT.

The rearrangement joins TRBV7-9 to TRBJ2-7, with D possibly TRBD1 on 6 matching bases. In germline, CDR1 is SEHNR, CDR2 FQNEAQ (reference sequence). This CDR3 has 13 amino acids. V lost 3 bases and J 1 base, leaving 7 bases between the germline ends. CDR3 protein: CASSFGQSYEQYF. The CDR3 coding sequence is TGTGCCAGCAGCTTCGGACAGTCCTACGAGCAGTACTTC.

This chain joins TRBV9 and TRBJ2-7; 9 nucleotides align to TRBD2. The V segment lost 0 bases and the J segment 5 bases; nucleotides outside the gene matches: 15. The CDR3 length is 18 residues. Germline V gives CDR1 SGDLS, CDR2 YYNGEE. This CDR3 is CASSVEPLAGGGADEQYF. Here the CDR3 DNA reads TGTGCCAGCAGCGTAGAGCCCCTAGCTGGCGGGGGGGCCGACGAGCAGTACTTC.

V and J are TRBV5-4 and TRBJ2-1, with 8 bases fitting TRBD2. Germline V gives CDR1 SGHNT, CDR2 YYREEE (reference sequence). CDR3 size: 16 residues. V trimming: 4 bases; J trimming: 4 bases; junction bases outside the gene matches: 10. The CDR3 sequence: CASSTGSSGTYNEQFF. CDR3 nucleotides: TGTGCCAGCAGCACAGGAAGTAGCGGGACTTACAATGAGCAGTTCTTC.

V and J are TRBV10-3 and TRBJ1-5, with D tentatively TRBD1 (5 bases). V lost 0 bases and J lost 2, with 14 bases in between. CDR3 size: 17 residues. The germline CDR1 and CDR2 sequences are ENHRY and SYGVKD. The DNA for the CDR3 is TGTGCCATCAGTGAGTCGACCCTCCAGGGTCGCAATCAGCCCCAGCATTTT. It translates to CAISESTLQGRNQPQHF.

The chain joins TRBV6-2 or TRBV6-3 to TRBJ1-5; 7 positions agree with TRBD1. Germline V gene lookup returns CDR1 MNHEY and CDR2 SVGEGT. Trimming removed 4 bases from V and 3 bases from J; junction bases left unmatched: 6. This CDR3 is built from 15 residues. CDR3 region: CASSSRQGFNQPQHF. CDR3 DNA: TGTGCCAGCAGTTCTCGACAGGGCTTCAATCAGCCCCAGCATTTT.

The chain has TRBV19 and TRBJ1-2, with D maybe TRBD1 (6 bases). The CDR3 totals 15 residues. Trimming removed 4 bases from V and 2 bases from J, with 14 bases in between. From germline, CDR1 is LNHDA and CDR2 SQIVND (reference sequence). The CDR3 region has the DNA TGTGCCAGTAGTACAAAATCGGACAGAAACTATGGCTACACCTTC. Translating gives CASSTKSDRNYGYTF.

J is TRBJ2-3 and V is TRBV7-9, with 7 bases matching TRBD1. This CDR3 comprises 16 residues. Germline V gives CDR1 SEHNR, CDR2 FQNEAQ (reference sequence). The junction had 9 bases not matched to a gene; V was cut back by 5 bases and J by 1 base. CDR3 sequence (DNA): TGTGCCAGCAGCCAAATTCCAGGGGGAGGCACAGATACGCAGTATTTT. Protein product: CASSQIPGGGTDTQYF. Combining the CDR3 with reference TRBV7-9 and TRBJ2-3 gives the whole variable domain DTGVSQNPRHKITKRGQNVTFRCDPISEHNRLYWYRQTLGQGPEFLTYFQNEAQLEKSRLLSDRFSAERPKGSFSTLEIQRTEQGDSAMYLCASSQIPGGGTDTQYFGPGTRLTVL.

In DNA, the CDR3 is TGTGCCAGCAGCTTAGTCGCAGGGAGCAATCAGCCCCAGCATTTT. Its translation: CASSLVAGSNQPQHF. The J gene is TRBJ1-5, the V gene TRBV11-2; D possibly corresponds to TRBD1 (5 bases). The CDR3 covers 15 residues. Per germline, CDR1 SGHAT and CDR2 FQNNGV. Trimming cost V 1 base and J 1 base, with 8 bases left between them. Variable domain in full (rest from reference TRBV11-2 and TRBJ1-5): EAGVAQSPRYKIIEKRQSVAFWCNPISGHATLYWYQQILGQGPKLLIQFQNNGVVDDSQLPKDRFSAERLKGVDSTLKIQPAKLEDSAVYLCASSLVAGSNQPQHFGDGTRLSIL.

The CDR3 sequence: CASSIEQGTRNEQFF. In DNA, the CDR3 is TGTGCCAGTAGTATAGAACAGGGGACCCGCAATGAGCAGTTCTTC. V gene TRBV19 combines with J gene TRBJ2-1; 7 nucleotides match TRBD1. The trim removed 0 bases at V and 6 bases at J, leaving 5 bases unmatched. Germline lookup yields CDR1 LNHDA and CDR2 SQIVND (reference sequence). The CDR3 has 15 amino acids.

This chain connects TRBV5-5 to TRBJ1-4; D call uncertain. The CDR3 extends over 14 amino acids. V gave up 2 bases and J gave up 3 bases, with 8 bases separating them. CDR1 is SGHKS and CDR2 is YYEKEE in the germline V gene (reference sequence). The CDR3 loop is CASSFEQPNEKLFF. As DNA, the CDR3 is TGTGCCAGCAGCTTCGAACAACCTAATGAAAAACTGTTTTTT.

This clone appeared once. This chain's CDR3 is CASSLSRGWTQYF. In nucleotides, the CDR3 is TGTGCCAGCAGTTTATCCCGAGGGTGGACCCAGTACTTC. The rearrangement joins TRBV27 to TRBJ2-5; D may be TRBD2 (5 bases). The CDR3 totals 13 residues. Deletions cut 0 bases from V and 7 bases from J, with 9 bases between. Looked up from germline, CDR1 is MNHEY and CDR2 is SMNVEV (reference sequence).

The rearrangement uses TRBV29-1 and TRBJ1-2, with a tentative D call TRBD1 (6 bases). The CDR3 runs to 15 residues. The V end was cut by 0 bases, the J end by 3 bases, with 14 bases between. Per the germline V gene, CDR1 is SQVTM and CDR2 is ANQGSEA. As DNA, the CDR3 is TGCAGCGTTGAAGAAAGGAAGGACAGAGACTATGGCTACACCTTC. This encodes CSVEERKDRDYGYTF.

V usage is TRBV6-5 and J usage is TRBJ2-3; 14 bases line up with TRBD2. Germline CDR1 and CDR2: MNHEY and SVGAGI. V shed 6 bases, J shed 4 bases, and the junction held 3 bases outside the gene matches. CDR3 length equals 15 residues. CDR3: CASSLGLAGADTQYF. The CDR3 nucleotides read TGTGCCAGCAGCCTGGGACTAGCGGGGGCAGATACGCAGTATTTT.

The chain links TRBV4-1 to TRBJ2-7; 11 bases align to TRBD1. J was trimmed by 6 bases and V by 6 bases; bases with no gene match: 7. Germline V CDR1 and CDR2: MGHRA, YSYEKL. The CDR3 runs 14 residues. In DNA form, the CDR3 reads TGCGCCAGCAGACGGGGACAGGGGGTGGGCGAGCAGTACTTC. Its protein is CASRRGQGVGEQYF.

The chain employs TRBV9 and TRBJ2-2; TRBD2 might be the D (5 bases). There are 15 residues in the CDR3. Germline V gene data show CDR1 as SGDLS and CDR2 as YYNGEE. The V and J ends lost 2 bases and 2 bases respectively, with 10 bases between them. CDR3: CASSVGLINTGELFF. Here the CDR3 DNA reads TGTGCCAGCAGCGTTGGACTCATAAACACCGGGGAGCTGTTTTTT.

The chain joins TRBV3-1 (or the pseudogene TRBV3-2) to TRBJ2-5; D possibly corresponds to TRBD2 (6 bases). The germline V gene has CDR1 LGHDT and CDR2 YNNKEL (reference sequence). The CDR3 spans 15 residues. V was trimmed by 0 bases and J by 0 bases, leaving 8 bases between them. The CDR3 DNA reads TGTGCCAGCAGCCAAGATGCGGGGTACCAAGAGACCCAGTACTTC. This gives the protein CASSQDAGYQETQYF.

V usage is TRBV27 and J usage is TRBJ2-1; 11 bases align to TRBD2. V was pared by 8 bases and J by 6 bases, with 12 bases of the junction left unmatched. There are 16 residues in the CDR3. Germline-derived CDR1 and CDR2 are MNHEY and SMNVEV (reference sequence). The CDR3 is CASSIPTSGTTNEQFF. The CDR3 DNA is TGTGCCAGCTCTATTCCGACTAGCGGGACGACCAATGAGCAGTTCTTC.

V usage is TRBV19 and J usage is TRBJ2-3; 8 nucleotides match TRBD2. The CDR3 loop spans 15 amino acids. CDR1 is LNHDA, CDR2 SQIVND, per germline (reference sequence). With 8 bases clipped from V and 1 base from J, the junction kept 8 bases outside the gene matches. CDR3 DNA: TGTGCCAGTGGCGGAGAGCGGGAGCGCACAGATACGCAGTATTTT. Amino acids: CASGGERERTDTQYF.

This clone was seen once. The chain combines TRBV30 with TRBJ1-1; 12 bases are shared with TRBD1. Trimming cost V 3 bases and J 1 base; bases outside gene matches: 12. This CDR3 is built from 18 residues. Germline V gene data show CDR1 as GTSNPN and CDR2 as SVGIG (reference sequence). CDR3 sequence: CAWRVRDRGLGENTEAFF. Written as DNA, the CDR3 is TGTGCCTGGAGGGTCCGGGACAGGGGGCTAGGTGAGAACACTGAAGCTTTCTTT.

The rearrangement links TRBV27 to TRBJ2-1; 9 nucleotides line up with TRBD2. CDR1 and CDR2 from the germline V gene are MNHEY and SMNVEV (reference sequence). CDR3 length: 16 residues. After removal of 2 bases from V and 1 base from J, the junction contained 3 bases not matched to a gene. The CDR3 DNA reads TGTGCCAGCAGTTTAAGTCTAGCGGGGTCCTACAATGAGCAGTTCTTC. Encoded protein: CASSLSLAGSYNEQFF.

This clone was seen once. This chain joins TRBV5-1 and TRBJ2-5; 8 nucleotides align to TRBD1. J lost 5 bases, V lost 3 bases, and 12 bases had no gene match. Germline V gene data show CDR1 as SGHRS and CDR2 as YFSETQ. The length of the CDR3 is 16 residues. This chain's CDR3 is CASSSTRTGTAETQYF. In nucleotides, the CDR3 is TGCGCCAGCAGCTCTACACGGACAGGGACGGCGGAGACCCAGTACTTC. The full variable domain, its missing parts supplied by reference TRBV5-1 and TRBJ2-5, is KAGVTQTPRYLIKTRGQQVTLSCSPISGHRSVSWYQQTPGQGLQFLFEYFSETQRNKGNFPGRFSGRQFSNSRSEMNVSTLELGDSALYLCASSSTRTGTAETQYFGPGTRLLVL.

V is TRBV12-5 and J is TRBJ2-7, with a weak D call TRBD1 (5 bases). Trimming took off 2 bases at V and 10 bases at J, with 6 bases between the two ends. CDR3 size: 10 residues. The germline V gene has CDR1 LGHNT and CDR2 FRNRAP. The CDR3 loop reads CASGLRTQYV. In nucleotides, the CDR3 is TGTGCTAGTGGTTTGAGGACACAGTACGTC.

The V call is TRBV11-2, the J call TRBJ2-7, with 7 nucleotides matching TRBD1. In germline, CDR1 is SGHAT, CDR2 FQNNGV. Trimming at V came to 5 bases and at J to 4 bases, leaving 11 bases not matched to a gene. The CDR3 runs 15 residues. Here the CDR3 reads CASSPGSGTDYEQYV. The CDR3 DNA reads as TGTGCCAGCAGCCCTGGCTCCGGGACAGATTACGAGCAGTACGTC.

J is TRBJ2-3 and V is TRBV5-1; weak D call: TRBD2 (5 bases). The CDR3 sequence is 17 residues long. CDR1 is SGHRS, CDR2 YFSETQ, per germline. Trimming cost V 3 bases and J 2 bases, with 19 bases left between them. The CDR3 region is CASSSGIRNPPTDTQYF. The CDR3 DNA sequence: TGCGCCAGCAGCTCCGGGATTCGAAACCCACCCACAGATACGCAGTATTTT.

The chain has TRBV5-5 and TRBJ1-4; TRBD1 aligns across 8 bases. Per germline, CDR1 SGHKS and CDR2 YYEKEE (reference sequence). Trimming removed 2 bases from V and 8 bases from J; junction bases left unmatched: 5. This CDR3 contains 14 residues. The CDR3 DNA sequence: TGTGCCAGCAGCTTTACAGGGGGGGTCGAAAAACTGTTTTTT. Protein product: CASSFTGGVEKLFF. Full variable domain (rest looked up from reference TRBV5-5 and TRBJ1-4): DAGVTQSPTHLIKTRGQQVTLRCSPISGHKSVSWYQQVLGQGPQFIFQYYEKEERGRGNFPDRFSARQFPNYSSELNVNALLLGDSALYLCASSFTGGVEKLFFGSGTQLSVL.

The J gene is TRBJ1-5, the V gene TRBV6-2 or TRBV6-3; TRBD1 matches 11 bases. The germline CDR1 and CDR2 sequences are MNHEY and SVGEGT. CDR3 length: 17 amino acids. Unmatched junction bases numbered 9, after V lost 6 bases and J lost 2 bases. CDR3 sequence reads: CASSPGQGARGNQPQHF. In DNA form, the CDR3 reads TGTGCCAGCAGCCCTGGACAGGGGGCGCGTGGCAATCAGCCCCAGCATTTT.

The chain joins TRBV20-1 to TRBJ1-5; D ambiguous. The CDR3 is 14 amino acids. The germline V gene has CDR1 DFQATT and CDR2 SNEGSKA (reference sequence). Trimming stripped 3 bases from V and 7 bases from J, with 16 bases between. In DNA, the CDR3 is TGCAGTGCTAGTAGCCCAGTGGGCGGGCAGCCCCAGCATTTT. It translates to CSASSPVGGQPQHF.

The CDR3 DNA sequence: TGTGCCAGCAGTTCCCGTATAGCGGCGTTCACAGATACGCAGTATTTT. This codes for CASSSRIAAFTDTQYF. V and J are TRBV27 and TRBJ2-3; a possible D gene is TRBD2 (6 bases). V lost 4 bases to trimming and J lost 2 bases, with 16 bases between them. This CDR3 is 16 amino acids long. CDR1 and CDR2 (germline): MNHEY, SMNVEV (reference sequence).